This TCR beta chain was recorded in a study of graft-versus-host responses after intestinal transplantation. Study at large: Recipients underwent multivisceral, liver-intestinal, or isolated intestinal transplants. Every transplant recipient was induced with anti-thymocyte globulin, then maintained on tacrolimus and steroids for about 3 years. The study, taken as a whole, reports: Peak circulating GvH clone levels were associated with early post-transplant HvG declines.

Clones were sequenced by immunoSEQ multiplex PCR, and TCRdb holds only the in-frame ones, with some missing. The repertoire includes about 85,000 clones, around 93% of them detected once, and 7.6% sits in the top ten. This CDR3 region has 11 residues. V lost 2 bases and J lost 6, with 5 bases in between. The germline CDR1 and CDR2 sequences are MNHEY and SVGAGI. With regard to this clone: Its cognate antigen is unknown.

The sequence was collected from a human donor who was the organ donor for an intestinal transplant. The rearrangement uses TRBV6-5 and TRBJ2-7, with a possible D match to TRBD2 (5 bases). Specimen: unstimulated CD8+ T cells sorted from spleen or lymph node cells, collected before transplant. CDR3 bases: TGTGCCAGCAGTTACGGGAGCGAGCAGTACTTC. This gives the protein CASSYGSEQYF.